This record looks at one T cell receptor beta chain sequence and its context. Its cognate antigen is unknown. Trimming removed 1 base from V and 7 bases from J; junction bases left unmatched: 10. The CDR3 has 15 amino acids. Looked up from germline, CDR1 is SGHAT and CDR2 is FQNNGV. This record comes from a study of shared clonotypes between healthy human individuals. Study-wide context: CD8 memory received one plate per donor, CD8 naive two, CD4 memory three and CD4 naive three.

Naive CD8 cells were CD45RO-negative, positively selected for CCR7, excluding terminally differentiated effector memory CD45RA+ cells. Sequencing was performed with immunoSEQ multiplex PCR; in TCRdb, only in-frame clones are kept and a portion is missing. The sample has 760,000 or so clones, 96% seen once; the top ten hold about 0.21%. General study findings and limits: Richness estimates generally favored naive over memory subsets.

The origin of this receptor is a man in his thirties or forties in good health. The source material was naive CD8+ T cells sorted from blood. This chain joins TRBV11-2 and TRBJ2-7, with 7 nucleotides matching TRBD2. The CDR3 spells CASSLVAGEGGEQYF. The CDR3 nucleotides are TGTGCCAGCAGCTTAGTGGCGGGAGAAGGCGGAGAGCAGTACTTC.